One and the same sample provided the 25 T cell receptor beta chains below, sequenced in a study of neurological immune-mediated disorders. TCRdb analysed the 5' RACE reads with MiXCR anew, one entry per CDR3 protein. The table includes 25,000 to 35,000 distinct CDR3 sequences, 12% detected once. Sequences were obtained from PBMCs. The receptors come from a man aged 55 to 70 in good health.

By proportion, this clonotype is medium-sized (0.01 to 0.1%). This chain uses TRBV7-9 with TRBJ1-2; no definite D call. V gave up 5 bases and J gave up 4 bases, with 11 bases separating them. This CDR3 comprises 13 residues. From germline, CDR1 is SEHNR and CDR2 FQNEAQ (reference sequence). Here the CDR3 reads CASSPTMGYGYTF. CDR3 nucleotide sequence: TGTGCCAGCAGCCCGACGATGGGCTATGGCTACACCTTC.

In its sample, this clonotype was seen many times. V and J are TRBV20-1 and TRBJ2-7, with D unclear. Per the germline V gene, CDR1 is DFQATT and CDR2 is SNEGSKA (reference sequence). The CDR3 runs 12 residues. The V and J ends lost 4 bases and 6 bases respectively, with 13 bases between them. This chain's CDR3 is CSAIVTVGEQYF. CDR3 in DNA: TGCAGTGCTATAGTAACCGTGGGCGAGCAGTACTTC.

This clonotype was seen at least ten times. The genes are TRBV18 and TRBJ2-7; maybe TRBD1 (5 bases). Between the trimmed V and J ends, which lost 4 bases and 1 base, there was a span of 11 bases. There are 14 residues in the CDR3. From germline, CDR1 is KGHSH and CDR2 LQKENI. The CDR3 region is CASSQDIRSYEQYF. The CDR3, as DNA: TGTGCCAGCTCACAGGACATAAGATCCTACGAGCAGTACTTC. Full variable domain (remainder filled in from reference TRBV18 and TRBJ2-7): NAGVMQNPRHLVRRRGQEARLRCSPMKGHSHVYWYRQLPEEGLKFMVYLQKENIIDESGMPKERFSAEFPKEGPSILRIQQVVRGDSAAYFCASSQDIRSYEQYFGPGTRLTVT.

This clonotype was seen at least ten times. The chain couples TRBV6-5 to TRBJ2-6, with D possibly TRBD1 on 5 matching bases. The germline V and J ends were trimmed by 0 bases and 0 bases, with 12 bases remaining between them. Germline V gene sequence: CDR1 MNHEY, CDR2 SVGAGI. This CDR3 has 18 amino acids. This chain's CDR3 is CASSYSWTPGSGANVLTF. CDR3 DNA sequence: TGTGCCAGCAGTTACTCCTGGACACCAGGCTCTGGGGCCAACGTCCTGACTTTC.

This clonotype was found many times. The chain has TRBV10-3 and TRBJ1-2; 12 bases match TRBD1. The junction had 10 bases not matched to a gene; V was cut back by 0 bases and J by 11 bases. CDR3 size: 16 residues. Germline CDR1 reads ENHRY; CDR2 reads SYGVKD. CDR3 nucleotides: TGTGCCATCAGTGAGTCCTGGACGGGACAGGGGGCGATGTACACCTTC. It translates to CAISESWTGQGAMYTF.

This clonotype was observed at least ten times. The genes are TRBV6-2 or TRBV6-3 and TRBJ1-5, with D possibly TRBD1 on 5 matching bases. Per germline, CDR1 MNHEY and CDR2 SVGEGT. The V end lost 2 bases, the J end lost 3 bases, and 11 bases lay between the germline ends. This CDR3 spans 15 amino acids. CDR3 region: CASSYRGENNQPQHF. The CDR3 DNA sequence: TGTGCCAGCAGTTACAGGGGCGAAAACAATCAGCCCCAGCATTTT.

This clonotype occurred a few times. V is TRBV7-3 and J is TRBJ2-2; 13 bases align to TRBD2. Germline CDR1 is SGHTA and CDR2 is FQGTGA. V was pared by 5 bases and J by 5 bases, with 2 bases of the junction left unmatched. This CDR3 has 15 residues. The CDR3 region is CASSQGLAGTGELFF. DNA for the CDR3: TGTGCCAGCAGCCAGGGACTAGCGGGGACCGGGGAGCTGTTTTTT.

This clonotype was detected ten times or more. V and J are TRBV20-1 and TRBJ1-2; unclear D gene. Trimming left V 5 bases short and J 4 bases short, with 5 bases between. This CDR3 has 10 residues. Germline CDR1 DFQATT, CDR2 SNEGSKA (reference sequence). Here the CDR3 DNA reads TGCAGTGCTCCCGTCTATGGCTACACCTTC. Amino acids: CSAPVYGYTF.

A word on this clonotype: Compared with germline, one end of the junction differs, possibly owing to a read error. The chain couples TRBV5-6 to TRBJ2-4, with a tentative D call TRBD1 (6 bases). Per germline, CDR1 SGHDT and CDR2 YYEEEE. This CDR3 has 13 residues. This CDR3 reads CASSQAGVNIQYF. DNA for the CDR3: TGCGCCAGCAGCCAGGCAGGGGTGAACATTCAGTACTTC.

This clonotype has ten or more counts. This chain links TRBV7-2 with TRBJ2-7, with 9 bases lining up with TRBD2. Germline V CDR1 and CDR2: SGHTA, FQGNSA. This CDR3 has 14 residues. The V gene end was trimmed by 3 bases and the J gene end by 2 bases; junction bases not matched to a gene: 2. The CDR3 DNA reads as TGTGCCAGCAGCTTCGCGGGAGGGCCCTACGAGCAGTACTTC. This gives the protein CASSFAGGPYEQYF.

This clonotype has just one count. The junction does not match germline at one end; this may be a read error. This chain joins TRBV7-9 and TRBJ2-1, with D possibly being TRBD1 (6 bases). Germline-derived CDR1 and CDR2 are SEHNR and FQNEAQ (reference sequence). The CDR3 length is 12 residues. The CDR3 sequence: CARRGTRGAWVF. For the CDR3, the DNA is TGTGCCAGAAGAGGGACAAGGGGCGCTTGGGTCTTC.

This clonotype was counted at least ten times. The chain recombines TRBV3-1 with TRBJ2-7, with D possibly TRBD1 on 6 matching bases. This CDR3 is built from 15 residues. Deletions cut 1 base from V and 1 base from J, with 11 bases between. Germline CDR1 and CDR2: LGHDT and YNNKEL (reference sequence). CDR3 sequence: CASSQASDSSYEQYF. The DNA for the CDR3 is TGTGCCAGCAGCCAAGCCTCGGACAGTTCCTACGAGCAGTACTTC.

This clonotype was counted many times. The CDR3: CSAYQSNTEAFF. CDR3 DNA: TGCAGTGCCTATCAATCGAACACTGAAGCTTTCTTT. The chain is built from TRBV20-1 and TRBJ1-1; D is ambiguous. Germline assignment: CDR1 DFQATT and CDR2 SNEGSKA (reference sequence). V lost 6 bases and J 1 base, leaving 9 bases between the germline ends. This CDR3 has 12 amino acids.

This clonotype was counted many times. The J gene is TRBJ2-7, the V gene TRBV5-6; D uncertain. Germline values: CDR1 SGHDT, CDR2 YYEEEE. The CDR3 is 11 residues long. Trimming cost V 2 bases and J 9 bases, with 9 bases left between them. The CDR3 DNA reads TGTGCCAGCAGCTTTTTGGGCGTGCAGTACTTC. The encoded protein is CASSFLGVQYF.

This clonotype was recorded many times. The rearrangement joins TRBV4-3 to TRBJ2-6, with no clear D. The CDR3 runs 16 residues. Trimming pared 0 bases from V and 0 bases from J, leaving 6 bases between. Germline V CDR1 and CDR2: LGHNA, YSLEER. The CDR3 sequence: CASSQDTNSGANVLTF. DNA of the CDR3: TGCGCCAGCAGCCAAGATACTAACTCTGGGGCCAACGTCCTGACTTTC.

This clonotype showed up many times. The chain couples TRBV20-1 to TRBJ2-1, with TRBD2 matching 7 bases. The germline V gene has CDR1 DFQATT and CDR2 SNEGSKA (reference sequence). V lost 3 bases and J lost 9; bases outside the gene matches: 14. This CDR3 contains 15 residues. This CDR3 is CSARGIGGRASEQFF. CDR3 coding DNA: TGCAGTGCTAGGGGGATCGGAGGGAGGGCCTCTGAGCAGTTCTTC.

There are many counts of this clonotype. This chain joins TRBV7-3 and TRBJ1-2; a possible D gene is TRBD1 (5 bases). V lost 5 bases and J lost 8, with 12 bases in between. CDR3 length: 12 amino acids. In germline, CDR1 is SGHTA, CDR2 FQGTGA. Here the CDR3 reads CASSLGAEGYTF. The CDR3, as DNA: TGTGCCAGCAGCCTCGGGGCGGAGGGCTACACCTTC.

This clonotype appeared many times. CDR3 loop: CASSQDLVPFSTDTQYF. DNA for the CDR3: TGCGCCAGCAGCCAAGATCTCGTCCCCTTTAGCACAGATACGCAGTATTTT. The chain has TRBV4-1 and TRBJ2-3; no clear D gene. Germline CDR1 reads MGHRA; CDR2 reads YSYEKL. There are 17 residues in the CDR3. The V end lost 0 bases, the J end lost 0 bases, and 13 bases lay between the germline ends.

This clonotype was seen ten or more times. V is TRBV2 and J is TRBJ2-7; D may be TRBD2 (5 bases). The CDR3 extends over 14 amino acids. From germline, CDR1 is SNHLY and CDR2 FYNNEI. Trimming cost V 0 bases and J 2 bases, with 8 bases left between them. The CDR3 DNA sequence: TGTGCCAGCAGTGAAGCGCTAGCCCCCTACGAGCAGTACTTC. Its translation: CASSEALAPYEQYF.

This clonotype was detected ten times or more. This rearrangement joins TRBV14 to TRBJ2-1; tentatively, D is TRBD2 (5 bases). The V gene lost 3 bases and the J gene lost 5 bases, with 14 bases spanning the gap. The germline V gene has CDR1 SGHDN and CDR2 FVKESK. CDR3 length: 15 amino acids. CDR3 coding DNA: TGTGCCAGCAGCCACCTAGCTTTCGGAAACAATGAGCAGTTCTTC. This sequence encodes CASSHLAFGNNEQFF. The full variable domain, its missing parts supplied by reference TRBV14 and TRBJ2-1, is EAGVTQFPSHSVIEKGQTVTLRCDPISGHDNLYWYRRVMGKEIKFLLHFVKESKQDESGMPNNRFLAERTGGTYSTLKVQPAELEDSGVYFCASSHLAFGNNEQFFGPGTRLTVL.

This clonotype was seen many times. The CDR3 DNA reads as TGTGCCAGCAGTTTTGGCGGTGGGTTGGTGGAGCTAGACAATGAGCAGTTCTTC. Translated, it gives CASSFGGGLVELDNEQFF. The V and J genes are TRBV12-3 or TRBV12-4 and TRBJ2-1; D gene uncertain. The CDR3 covers 18 residues. V lost 3 bases and J 5 bases, leaving 23 bases between the germline ends.

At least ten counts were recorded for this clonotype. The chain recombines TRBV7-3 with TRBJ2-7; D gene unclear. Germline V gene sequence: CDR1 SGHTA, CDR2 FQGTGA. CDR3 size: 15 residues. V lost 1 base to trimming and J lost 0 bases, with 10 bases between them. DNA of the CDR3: TGTGCCAGCAGCTTAAGTGCAGGCACCTCCTACGAGCAGTACTTC. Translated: CASSLSAGTSYEQYF.

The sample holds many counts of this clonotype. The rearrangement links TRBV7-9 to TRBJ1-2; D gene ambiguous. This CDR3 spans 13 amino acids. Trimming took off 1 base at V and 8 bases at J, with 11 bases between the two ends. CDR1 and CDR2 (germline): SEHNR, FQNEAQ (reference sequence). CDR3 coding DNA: TGTGCCAGCAGCTTAGGCGGTTGGGAAGGCTACACCTTC. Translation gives CASSLGGWEGYTF.

This CDR3 is CASSLGGKGSNQPQHF. In nucleotides, the CDR3 is TGCGCCAGCAGCTTGGGGGGCAAAGGAAGCAATCAGCCCCAGCATTTT. The chain carries TRBV5-1 and TRBJ1-5; TRBD1 is a possible D gene (5 bases). Per the germline V gene, CDR1 is SGHRS and CDR2 is YFSETQ. The CDR3 loop spans 16 amino acids. Between the trimmed V and J ends, which lost 0 bases and 1 base, there was a span of 11 bases.

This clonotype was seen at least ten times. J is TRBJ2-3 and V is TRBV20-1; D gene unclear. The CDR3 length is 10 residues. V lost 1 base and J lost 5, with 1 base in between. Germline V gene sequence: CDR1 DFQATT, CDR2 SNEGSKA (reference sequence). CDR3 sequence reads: CSARVDTQYF. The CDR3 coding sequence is TGCAGTGCTAGAGTAGATACGCAGTATTTT.